These 4 T cell receptor beta chains were all obtained from the same sample, sequenced in a study of STAT5B mutations in CD4+ large granular lymphocyte leukemia (dated by TCRdb to the early 2020s). Library construction relied on the immunoSEQ multiplex PCR assay. TCRdb holds this immuneACCESS table with in-frame rearrangements only. Some clones are missing; in checked studies, unresolved V genes explain under half, and the rest has no known cause. Within this sample are tens of thousands of clones, with 60% to 80% of them counted one time only. The ten largest clonotypes hold 0.29% of the sample. Sequenced material: CD4+ T cells from blood buffy coats. These receptors were collected from a human donor in good health.

The CDR3 here is CASSKPRGGNTEAFF. CDR3 bases: TGTGCCAGCAGCAAACCCAGGGGAGGGAATACTGAAGCTTTCTTT. The J gene is TRBJ1-1, the V gene TRBV27, with D maybe TRBD1 (6 bases). This CDR3 has 15 amino acids. CDR1 and CDR2 (germline): MNHEY, SMNVEV (reference sequence). V lost 6 bases to trimming and J lost 5 bases, with 19 bases between them.

This clone was counted a few times. The chain is built from TRBV28 and TRBJ1-4; the D is unclear. V was cut by 5 bases and J by 2 bases, with 15 bases left in between. The CDR3 has 16 residues. Germline-derived CDR1 and CDR2 are MDHEN and SYDVKM. CDR3 region: CASSRQEFWTNEKLFF. In nucleotides, the CDR3 is TGTGCCAGCAGTCGGCAGGAATTCTGGACTAATGAAAAACTGTTTTTT.

The V call is TRBV7-2, the J call TRBJ2-7; 9 nucleotides match TRBD2. V was pared by 7 bases and J by 4 bases, with 8 bases of the junction left unmatched. Germline V gene sequence: CDR1 SGHTA, CDR2 FQGNSA. This CDR3 has 14 residues. CDR3 sequence reads: CASNLPGLAYEQYF. CDR3 coding DNA: TGTGCCAGCAACCTCCCGGGACTAGCTTACGAGCAGTACTTC.

This clone was detected a few times. V is TRBV7-2 and J is TRBJ2-1; D not resolved. V lost 4 bases and J lost 8, with 15 bases in between. This CDR3 spans 14 amino acids. Germline CDR1 and CDR2: SGHTA and FQGNSA. CDR3 in amino acids: CASSYHTIVDEQFF. For the CDR3, the DNA is TGTGCCAGCAGCTACCATACGATCGTGGATGAGCAGTTCTTC.